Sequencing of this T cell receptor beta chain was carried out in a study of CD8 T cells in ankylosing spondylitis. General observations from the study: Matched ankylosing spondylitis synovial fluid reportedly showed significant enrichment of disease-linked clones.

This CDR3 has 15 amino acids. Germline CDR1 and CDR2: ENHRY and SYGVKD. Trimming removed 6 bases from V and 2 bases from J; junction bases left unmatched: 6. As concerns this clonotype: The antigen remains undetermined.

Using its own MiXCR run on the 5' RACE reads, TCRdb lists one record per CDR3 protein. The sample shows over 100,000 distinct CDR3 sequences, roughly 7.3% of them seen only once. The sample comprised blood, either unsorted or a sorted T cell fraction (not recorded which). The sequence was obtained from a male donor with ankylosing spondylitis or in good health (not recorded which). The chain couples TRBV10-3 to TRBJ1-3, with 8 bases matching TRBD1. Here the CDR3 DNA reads TGTGCCATCAGCGGCACGACAGGGGCTGGAAACACCATATATTTT. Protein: CAISGTTGAGNTIYF.